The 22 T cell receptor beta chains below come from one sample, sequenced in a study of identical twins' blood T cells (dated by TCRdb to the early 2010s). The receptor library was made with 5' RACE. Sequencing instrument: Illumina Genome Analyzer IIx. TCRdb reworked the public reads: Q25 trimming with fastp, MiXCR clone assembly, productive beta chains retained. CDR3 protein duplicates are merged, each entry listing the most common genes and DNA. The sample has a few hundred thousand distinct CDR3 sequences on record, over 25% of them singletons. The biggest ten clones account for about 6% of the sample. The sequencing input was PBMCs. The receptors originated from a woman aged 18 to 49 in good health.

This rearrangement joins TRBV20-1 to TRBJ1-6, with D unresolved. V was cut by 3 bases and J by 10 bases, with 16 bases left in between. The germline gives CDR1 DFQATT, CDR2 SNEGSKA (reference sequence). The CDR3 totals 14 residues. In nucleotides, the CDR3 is TGCAGTGCTAGTGCCGGGATGGTAAACTCACCCCTCCACTTT. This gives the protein CSASAGMVNSPLHF.

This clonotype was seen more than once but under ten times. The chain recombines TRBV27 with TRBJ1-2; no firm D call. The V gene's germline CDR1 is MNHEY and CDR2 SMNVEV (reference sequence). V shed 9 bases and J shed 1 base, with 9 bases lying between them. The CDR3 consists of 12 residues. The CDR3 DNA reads TGTGCCAGTAGGATGGGTAACTATGGCTACACCTTC. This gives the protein CASRMGNYGYTF.

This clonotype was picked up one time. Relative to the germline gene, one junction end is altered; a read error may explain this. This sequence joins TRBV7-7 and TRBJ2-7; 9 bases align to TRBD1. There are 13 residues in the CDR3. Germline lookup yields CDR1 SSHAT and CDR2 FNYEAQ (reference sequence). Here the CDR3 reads CASSLGQGVEQYF. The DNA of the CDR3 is TGTGCTAGCAGCTTGGGACAGGGAGTTGAGCAGTACTTC.

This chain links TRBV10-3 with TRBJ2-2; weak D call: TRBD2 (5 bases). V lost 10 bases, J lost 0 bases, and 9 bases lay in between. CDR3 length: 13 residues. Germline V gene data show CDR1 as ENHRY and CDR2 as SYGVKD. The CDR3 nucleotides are TGTGCCACAGGACTCCCGAACACCGGGGAGCTGTTTTTT. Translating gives CATGLPNTGELFF.

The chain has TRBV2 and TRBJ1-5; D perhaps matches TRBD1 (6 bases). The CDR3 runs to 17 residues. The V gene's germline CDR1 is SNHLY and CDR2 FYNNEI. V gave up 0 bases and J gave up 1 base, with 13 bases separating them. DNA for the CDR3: TGTGCCAGCAGTGAAGCGCTTCGAGGACAGAGCAATCAGCCCCAGCATTTT. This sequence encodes CASSEALRGQSNQPQHF.

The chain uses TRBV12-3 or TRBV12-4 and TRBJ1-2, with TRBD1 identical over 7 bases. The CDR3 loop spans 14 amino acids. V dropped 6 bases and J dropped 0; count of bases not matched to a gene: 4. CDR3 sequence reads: CASSPGGSNYGYTF. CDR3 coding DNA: TGTGCCAGCAGCCCAGGGGGGTCTAACTATGGCTACACCTTC.

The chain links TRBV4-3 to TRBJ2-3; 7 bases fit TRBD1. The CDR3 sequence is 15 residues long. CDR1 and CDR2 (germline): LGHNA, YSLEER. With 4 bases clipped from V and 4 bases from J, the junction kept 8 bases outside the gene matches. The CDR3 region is CASSPEPTGADTQYF. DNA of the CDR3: TGCGCCAGCAGCCCTGAACCTACAGGGGCAGATACGCAGTATTTT.

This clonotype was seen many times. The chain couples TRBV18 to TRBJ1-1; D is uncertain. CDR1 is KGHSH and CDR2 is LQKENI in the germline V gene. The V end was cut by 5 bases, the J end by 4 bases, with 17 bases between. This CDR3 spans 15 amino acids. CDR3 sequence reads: CASSSPREGSTEAFF. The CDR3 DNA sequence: TGTGCCAGCTCATCGCCGAGGGAAGGGAGCACTGAAGCTTTCTTT.

The CDR3 nucleotides are TGTGCCAGTGCCGGGTGGGTAGCCAATGAGCAGTTCTTC. This codes for CASAGWVANEQFF. The V call is TRBV19, the J call TRBJ2-1; D remains ambiguous. V lost 8 bases, J lost 6 bases, and 14 bases lay in between. Per germline, CDR1 LNHDA and CDR2 SQIVND (reference sequence). CDR3 size: 13 residues.

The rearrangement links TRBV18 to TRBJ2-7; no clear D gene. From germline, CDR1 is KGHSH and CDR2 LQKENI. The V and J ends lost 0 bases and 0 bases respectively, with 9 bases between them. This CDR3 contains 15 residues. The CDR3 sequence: CASSPPSVSSYEQYF. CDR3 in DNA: TGTGCCAGCTCACCACCTTCGGTATCCTCCTACGAGCAGTACTTC.

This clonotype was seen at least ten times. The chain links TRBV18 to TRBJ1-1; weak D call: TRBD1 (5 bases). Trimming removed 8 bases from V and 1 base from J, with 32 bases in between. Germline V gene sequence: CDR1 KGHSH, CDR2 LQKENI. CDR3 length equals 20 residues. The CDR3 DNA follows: TGTGCCAGCACCGGGACGACCTGGTATGGGAAGAGTGCCACGAACACTGAAGCTTTCTTT. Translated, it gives CASTGTTWYGKSATNTEAFF.

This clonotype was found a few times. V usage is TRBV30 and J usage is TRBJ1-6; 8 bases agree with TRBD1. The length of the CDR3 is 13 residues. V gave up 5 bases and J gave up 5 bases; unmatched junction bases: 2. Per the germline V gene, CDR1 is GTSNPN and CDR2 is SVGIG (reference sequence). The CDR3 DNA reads TGTGCCTGGGGGACAGGACATAATTCACCCCTCCACTTT. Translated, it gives CAWGTGHNSPLHF.

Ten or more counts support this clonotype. The CDR3 spells CASSMYLAGSYEQYF. In DNA, the CDR3 is TGTGCCAGTAGTATGTACTTAGCGGGGTCCTACGAGCAGTACTTC. The V gene is TRBV19, the J gene TRBJ2-7; 8 bases are a match to TRBD2. This CDR3 comprises 15 residues. Germline V gene sequence: CDR1 LNHDA, CDR2 SQIVND (reference sequence). V trimming: 3 bases; J trimming: 1 base; junction bases outside the gene matches: 5.

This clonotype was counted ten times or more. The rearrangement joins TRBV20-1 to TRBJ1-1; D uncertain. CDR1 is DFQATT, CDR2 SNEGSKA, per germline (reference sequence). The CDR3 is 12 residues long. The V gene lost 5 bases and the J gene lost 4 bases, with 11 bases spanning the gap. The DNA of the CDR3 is TGCAGTGCTCTTTCCGCTATCACTGAAGCTTTCTTT. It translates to CSALSAITEAFF.

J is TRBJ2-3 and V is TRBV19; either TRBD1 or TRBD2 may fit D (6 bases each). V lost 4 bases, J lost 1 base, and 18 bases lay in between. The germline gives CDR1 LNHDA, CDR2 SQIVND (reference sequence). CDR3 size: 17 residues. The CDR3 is CASSTQGSGLRTDTQYF. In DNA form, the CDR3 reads TGTGCCAGTAGTACCCAGGGGAGCGGACTACGCACAGATACGCAGTATTTT.

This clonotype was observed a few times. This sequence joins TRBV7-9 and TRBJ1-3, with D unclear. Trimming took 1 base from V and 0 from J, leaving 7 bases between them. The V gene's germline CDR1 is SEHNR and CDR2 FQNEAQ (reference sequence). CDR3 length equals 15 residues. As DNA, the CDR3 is TGTGCCAGCAGCTTAGACGGTATCTCTGGAAACACCATATATTTT. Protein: CASSLDGISGNTIYF.

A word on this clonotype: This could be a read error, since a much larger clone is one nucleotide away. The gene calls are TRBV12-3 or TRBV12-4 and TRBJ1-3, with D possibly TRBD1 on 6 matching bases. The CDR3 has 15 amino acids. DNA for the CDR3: TGTTCCAGCAGTTTTGCCGGCAGGGGAAGAAACACCATATATTTT. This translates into CSSSFAGRGRNTIYF.

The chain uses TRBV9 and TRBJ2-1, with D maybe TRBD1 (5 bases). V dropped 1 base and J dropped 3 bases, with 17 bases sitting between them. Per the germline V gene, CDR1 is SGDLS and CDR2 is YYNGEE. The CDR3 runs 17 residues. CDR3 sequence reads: CASSVKARTSDYNEQFF. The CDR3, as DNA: TGTGCCAGCAGCGTAAAGGCTAGGACATCAGACTACAATGAGCAGTTCTTC. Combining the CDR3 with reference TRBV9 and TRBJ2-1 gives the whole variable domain DSGVTQTPKHLITATGQRVTLRCSPRSGDLSVYWYQQSLDQGLQFLIQYYNGEERAKGNILERFSAQQFPDLHSELNLSSLELGDSALYFCASSVKARTSDYNEQFFGPGTRLTVL.

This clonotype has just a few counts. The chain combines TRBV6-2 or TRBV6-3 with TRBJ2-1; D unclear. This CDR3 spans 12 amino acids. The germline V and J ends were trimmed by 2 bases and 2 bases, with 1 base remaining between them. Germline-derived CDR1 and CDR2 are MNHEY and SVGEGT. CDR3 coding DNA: TGTGCCAGCAGTTACCCCTACAATGAGCAGTTCTTC. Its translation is CASSYPYNEQFF.

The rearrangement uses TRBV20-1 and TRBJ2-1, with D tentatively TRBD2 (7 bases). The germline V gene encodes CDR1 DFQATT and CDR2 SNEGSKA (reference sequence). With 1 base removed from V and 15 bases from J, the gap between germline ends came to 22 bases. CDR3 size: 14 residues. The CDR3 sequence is CSARVRGTTTIPFF. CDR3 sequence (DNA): TGCAGTGCTAGAGTTAGGGGGACTACGACAATACCGTTCTTC.

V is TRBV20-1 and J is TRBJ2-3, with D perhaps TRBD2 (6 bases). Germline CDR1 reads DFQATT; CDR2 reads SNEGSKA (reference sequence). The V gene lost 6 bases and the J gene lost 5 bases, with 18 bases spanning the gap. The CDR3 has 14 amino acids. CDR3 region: CSATSPREQDTQYF. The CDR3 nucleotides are TGCAGTGCCACTAGCCCCAGGGAGCAAGATACGCAGTATTTT.

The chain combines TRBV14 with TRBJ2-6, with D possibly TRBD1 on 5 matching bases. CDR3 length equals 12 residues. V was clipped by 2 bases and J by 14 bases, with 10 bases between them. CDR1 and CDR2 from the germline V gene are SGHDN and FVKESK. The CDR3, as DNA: TGTGCCAGCAGCCAAAGACAGCAGATCCTGACTTTC. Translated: CASSQRQQILTF. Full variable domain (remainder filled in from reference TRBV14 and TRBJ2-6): EAGVTQFPSHSVIEKGQTVTLRCDPISGHDNLYWYRRVMGKEIKFLLHFVKESKQDESGMPNNRFLAERTGGTYSTLKVQPAELEDSGVYFCASSQRQQILTFGAGSRLTVL.